The TCR beta chain described here comes from a study of blood T cells in healthy people across ages. Study-level results: A conclusive naive versus antigen-experienced comparison was prevented by the unsorted PBMCs.

Comments on this clonotype: Antigen: not known.

A second about 6 to 12 cycle PCR used barcoded and J-beta primers. TCRdb re-called the 5' RACE reads with MiXCR, one entry per CDR3 protein. Counted here are over 550,000 distinct CDR3 sequences, around 31% occurring once; the ten biggest clones make up more than 15%. Material for sequencing was blood. This TCR derives from a woman aged 80 or older in good health.

CDR3 coding DNA: TGTGCCTGGACCGCCCTGGTCCCCGCGGGAGCTTTCTTT. It yields the protein CAWTALVPAGAFF. The chain uses TRBV30 and TRBJ1-1, with no clear D. This CDR3 contains 13 residues. The V end was cut by 4 bases, the J end by 10 bases, with 19 bases between. In germline, CDR1 is GTSNPN, CDR2 SVGIG (reference sequence). The entire variable domain, with the rest obtained from reference TRBV30 and TRBJ1-1, is as follows: SQTIHQWPATLVQPVGSPLSLECTVEGTSNPNLYWYRQAAGRGLQLLFYSVGIGQISSEVPQNLSASRPQDRQFILSSKKLLLSDSGFYLCAWTALVPAGAFFGQGTRLTVV.